This record looks at one T cell receptor (beta chain) sequence and its context. Only in-frame clones appear in the TCRdb table, and some are missing; sequencing was by immunoSEQ multiplex PCR. This table holds more than 150,000 clones, approximately 92% found once. The CDR3 consists of 14 residues. The V end lost 7 bases, the J end lost 5 bases, and 17 bases lay between the germline ends. Germline CDR1 and CDR2: MNHEY and SMNVEV (reference sequence). The data are from a study of shared clonotypes between healthy human individuals. The V call is TRBV27, the J call TRBJ1-1; D gene unclear. The sequence was obtained from a woman in her 30s in good health. Sequencing was performed on naive CD4+ T cells sorted from blood. Subset indicated: CD45RA+ positively selected. CDR3 sequence: CASTKPPPDTEAFF. In nucleotides, the CDR3 is TGTGCCAGCACCAAACCCCCCCCGGATACTGAAGCTTTCTTT.